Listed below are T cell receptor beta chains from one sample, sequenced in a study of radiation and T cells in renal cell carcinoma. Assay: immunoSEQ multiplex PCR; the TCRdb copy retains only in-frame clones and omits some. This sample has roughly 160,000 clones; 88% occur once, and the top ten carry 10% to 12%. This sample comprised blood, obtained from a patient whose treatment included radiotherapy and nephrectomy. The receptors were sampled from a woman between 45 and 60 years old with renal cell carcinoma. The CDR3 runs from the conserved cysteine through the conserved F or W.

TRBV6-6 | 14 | CASGPDREIKGYTF
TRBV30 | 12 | CAWTASGNTIYF
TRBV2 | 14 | CASKKESFTGELFF
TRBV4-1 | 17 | CASSRQGAGTTNEKLFF
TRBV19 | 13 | CASNWRGSYGYTF
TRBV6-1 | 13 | CASSGRGDYGYTF
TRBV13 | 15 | CASSQSSRAQETQYF
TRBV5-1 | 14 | CASSADRGSGGYTF
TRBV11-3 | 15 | CASSLAGTQTNEQFF
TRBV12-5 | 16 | CASGFLERGVTGELFF
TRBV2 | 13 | CASRTTGGETQYF
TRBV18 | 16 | CASSPLQGAQSSEAFF
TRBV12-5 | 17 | CSSASGFAGQFDNEQFF
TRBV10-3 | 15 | CAIATKGSGGETQYF
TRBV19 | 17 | CASSYDRGPYSNQPQHF
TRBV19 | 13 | CASEVGGGDTQYF
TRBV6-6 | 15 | CASSYRVTANQPQHF
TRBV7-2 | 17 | CASSLRGGQNSGNTIYF
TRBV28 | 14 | CASSTQGARQPQHF
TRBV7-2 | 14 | CASSLVQGRTEAFF
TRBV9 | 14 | CASSRTALDYGYTF
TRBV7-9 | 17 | CASSSGASGEIYNEQFF
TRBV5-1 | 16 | CASSLDGQGLGNTIYF
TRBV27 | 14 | CASSLRLGVHTQYF
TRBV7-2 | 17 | CASSPRDRARGNEKLFF
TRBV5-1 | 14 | CASSLDRGFGEQYF
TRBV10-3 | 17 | CAISGGTSGDSQETQYF
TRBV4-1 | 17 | CASSRTAIISTNEKLFF
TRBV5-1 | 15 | CASSRGLAGGETQYF
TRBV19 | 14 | CASTGGEIYYGYTF
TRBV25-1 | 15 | CASSEYAAGQETQYF
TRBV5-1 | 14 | CASSGWTGDYGYTF
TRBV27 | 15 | CASSHWTAGGETQYF
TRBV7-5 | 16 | CARTSPCRDRLYGYTF
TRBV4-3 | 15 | CASSLSGGSYNEQFF
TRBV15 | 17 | CATSRIGRGGTNEKLFF
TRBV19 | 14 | CASSIRATNEKLFF
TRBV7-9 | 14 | CASSSSDLKYEQYF
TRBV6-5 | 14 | CASRRRDSFYGYTF
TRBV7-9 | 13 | CAVPRWAGETQYF
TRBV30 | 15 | CAWSPRTSGVGSWFF
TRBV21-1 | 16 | CASSKVFPGNDNEQFF
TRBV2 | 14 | CASNRGADYNEQFF
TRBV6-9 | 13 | CASSYRDSYEQYF
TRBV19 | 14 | CASSLRLVSETQYF
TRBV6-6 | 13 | CASSSLEGYGYTF
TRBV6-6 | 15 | CASRRLAGGSNEQFF
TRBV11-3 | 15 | CASSLLQGLQETQYF